Below are 22 T cell receptor beta chains sequenced from a single sample in a study of blood T cells in healthy people across ages. A second PCR, run for 7 to 11 cycles, used a sample-barcoded 5' primer plus a J-beta primer mix. From the 5' RACE reads, TCRdb called clonotypes with MiXCR, one entry per CDR3 protein. The sample shows approximately 830,000 distinct CDR3 sequences, around 62% of them seen only once. Sequenced input: blood. The receptors shown here come from a man younger than 40 in good health.

This clonotype came up a few times. V is TRBV9 and J is TRBJ2-3; D is perhaps TRBD1 (5 bases). This CDR3 region has 18 residues. With 4 bases removed from V and 1 base from J, the gap between germline ends came to 22 bases. From germline, CDR1 is SGDLS and CDR2 YYNGEE. CDR3: CASSQLLGIGAGTDTQYF. The CDR3 region has the DNA TGTGCCAGCAGCCAATTATTAGGGATAGGGGCAGGCACAGATACGCAGTATTTT.

The gene calls are TRBV5-6 and TRBJ1-6; D is perhaps TRBD1 (6 bases). V lost 3 bases and J lost 9, with 22 bases in between. The CDR3 contains 17 residues. The germline gives CDR1 SGHDT, CDR2 YYEEEE. CDR3 loop: CASSWLGTRGGGSPLHF. The DNA for the CDR3 is TGTGCCAGCAGCTGGCTGGGGACCAGGGGAGGAGGTTCACCCCTCCACTTT.

A single count supports this clonotype. The V call is TRBV21-1, the J call TRBJ2-1. TRBV21-1 is annotated as a pseudogene. This CDR3 is built from 12 residues. CDR3 in amino acids: CASSKGTNEQFF. The CDR3 DNA sequence: TGTGCCAGCAGCAAAGGGACCAATGAGCAGTTCTTC.

The chain couples TRBV20-1 to TRBJ2-7; D may be TRBD2 (6 bases). Germline V gene sequence: CDR1 DFQATT, CDR2 SNEGSKA (reference sequence). CDR3 size: 14 residues. V was clipped by 5 bases and J by 5 bases, with 19 bases between them. The CDR3 coding sequence is TGCAGTGCTTCATCTGCCGCGGGGCTTGACGAGCAGTACTTC. Translation gives CSASSAAGLDEQYF.

This chain links TRBV6-1 with TRBJ2-5; D not certain. Germline CDR1 is MNHNS and CDR2 is SASEGT. The CDR3 has 13 residues. Between the trimmed V and J ends, which lost 2 bases and 3 bases, there was a span of 7 bases. CDR3 residues: CASSEQAKETQYF. Written as DNA, the CDR3 is TGTGCCAGCAGTGAACAGGCTAAAGAGACCCAGTACTTC.

This clonotype showed up many times. V usage is TRBV12-3 or TRBV12-4 and J usage is TRBJ1-2; D is ambiguous. There are 12 residues in the CDR3. The V end was cut by 4 bases, the J end by 4 bases, with 7 bases between. The CDR3 nucleotides are TGTGCCAGCAGTTCATCGAGCTATGGCTACACCTTC. Translating gives CASSSSSYGYTF.

A few counts support this clonotype. The V gene is TRBV20-1, the J gene TRBJ1-1; D is unclear. V was clipped by 1 base and J by 4 bases, with 16 bases between them. The CDR3 spans 15 residues. CDR1 is DFQATT, CDR2 SNEGSKA, per germline (reference sequence). The CDR3 DNA sequence: TGCAGTGCTAGAGTACCCGGGCCCAAAAGCACTGAAGCTTTCTTT. Its protein product is CSARVPGPKSTEAFF.

The J gene is TRBJ2-3, the V gene TRBV7-2, with D perhaps TRBD2 (6 bases). From germline, CDR1 is SGHTA and CDR2 FQGNSA. The CDR3 contains 16 residues. V lost 5 bases to trimming and J lost 2 bases, with 17 bases between them. The CDR3 DNA reads as TGTGCCAGCAGCCCGCCCGTGACTAGAAACACAGATACGCAGTATTTT. Protein sequence: CASSPPVTRNTDTQYF.

The V call is TRBV15, the J call TRBJ1-2, with 7 nucleotides matching TRBD1. The germline gives CDR1 LNHNV, CDR2 YYDKDF (reference sequence). CDR3 length equals 13 residues. J lost 10 bases, V lost 3 bases, and 8 bases had no gene match. The CDR3 is CATSRVYRGNYTF. CDR3 nucleotides: TGTGCCACCAGCAGGGTTTACAGGGGAAACTACACCTTC.

This clonotype appeared a few times. The chain has TRBV6-2 or TRBV6-3 and TRBJ2-4; D may be TRBD1 or TRBD2 (6 bases each). The CDR3 loop spans 15 amino acids. The V end was cut by 6 bases, the J end by 8 bases, with 20 bases between. Germline V gene sequence: CDR1 MNHEY, CDR2 SVGEGT. This chain's CDR3 is CASSHSGGRKDIQYF. The CDR3 DNA is TGTGCCAGCAGCCACAGTGGGGGGCGTAAAGACATTCAGTACTTC.

V gene TRBV4-3 combines with J gene TRBJ2-1; D gene ambiguous. The CDR3 runs 15 residues. V lost 1 base and J 5 bases, leaving 12 bases between the germline ends. Germline values: CDR1 LGHNA, CDR2 YSLEER. For the CDR3, the DNA is TGCGCCAGCAGCCAAGTTCGGTCTCCGAACAATGAGCAGTTCTTC. Protein product: CASSQVRSPNNEQFF.

This clonotype was recorded a few times. V is TRBV20-1 and J is TRBJ2-5, with 12 bases lining up with TRBD2. The germline gives CDR1 DFQATT, CDR2 SNEGSKA (reference sequence). The CDR3 sequence is 16 residues long. V lost 4 bases and J lost 1; bases outside the gene matches: 7. CDR3 amino acids: CSAMTSGGAAQETQYF. The CDR3 DNA reads as TGCAGTGCTATGACTAGCGGGGGCGCAGCCCAAGAGACCCAGTACTTC.

The gene calls are TRBV20-1 and TRBJ1-6, with D possibly matching TRBD1 (6 bases). Trimming stripped 3 bases from V and 0 bases from J, with 12 bases between. The CDR3 is made up of 16 amino acids. Germline V CDR1 and CDR2: DFQATT, SNEGSKA (reference sequence). CDR3 sequence reads: CSASYEGGSYNSPLHF. CDR3 in DNA: TGCAGTGCTAGCTATGAAGGGGGCTCCTATAATTCACCCCTCCACTTT.

This chain links TRBV20-1 with TRBJ1-5; D not certain. V lost 3 bases and J 3 bases, leaving 9 bases between the germline ends. The CDR3 length is 13 residues. Germline CDR1 DFQATT, CDR2 SNEGSKA (reference sequence). This chain's CDR3 is CSARALNNQPQHF. The DNA of the CDR3 is TGCAGTGCTAGGGCCCTAAACAATCAGCCCCAGCATTTT.

The chain carries TRBV20-1 and TRBJ2-4, with D uncertain. V was cut by 1 base and J by 3 bases, with 10 bases left in between. CDR1 and CDR2 (germline): DFQATT, SNEGSKA (reference sequence). This CDR3 is built from 14 residues. Here the CDR3 reads CSARVPWDKNIQYF. The DNA of the CDR3 is TGCAGTGCTAGAGTCCCCTGGGACAAAAACATTCAGTACTTC.

This chain connects TRBV30 to TRBJ2-6; 7 positions match TRBD2. The CDR3 totals 15 residues. Germline trimming cut 6 bases from V and 0 bases from J; bases unmatched to any gene: 5. CDR1 and CDR2 (germline): GTSNPN, SVGIG (reference sequence). DNA of the CDR3: TGTGCCTGCCTCCGCGGGAGCTCTGGGGCCAACGTCCTGACTTTC. Encoded protein: CACLRGSSGANVLTF.

On this clonotype: One end of the junction is discordant with germline, which a read error may explain. V and J are TRBV20-1 and TRBJ2-5; 7 bases line up with TRBD1. This CDR3 has 14 residues. Looked up from germline, CDR1 is DFQATT and CDR2 is SNEGSKA (reference sequence). DNA of the CDR3: TGCAGTGCTCGAGACAGGGTGGTGACAGAGACCCAGTACTTC. It translates to CSARDRVVTETQYF.

This clonotype was picked up one time. This chain joins TRBV18 and TRBJ2-1; 8 bases match TRBD1. V was clipped by 8 bases and J by 5 bases; unmatched bases: 8. The CDR3 loop spans 14 amino acids. Germline V gene lookup returns CDR1 KGHSH and CDR2 LQKENI. The CDR3 loop is CASGGQDEHNEQFF. CDR3 DNA sequence: TGTGCCAGCGGGGGACAGGATGAGCACAATGAGCAGTTCTTC.

The chain couples TRBV6-5 to TRBJ2-7; TRBD2 might be the D (6 bases). CDR3 size: 14 residues. The germline gives CDR1 MNHEY, CDR2 SVGAGI. The V gene lost 2 bases and the J gene lost 7 bases, with 15 bases spanning the gap. Here the CDR3 DNA reads TGTGCCAGCAGTTACGCTGCGGGGTCGAAGGAGCAGTACTTC. Translation gives CASSYAAGSKEQYF.

This clonotype was observed a handful of times. This rearrangement joins TRBV10-3 to TRBJ2-5; D assignment may be TRBD1 or TRBD2 (6 bases each). CDR3 length: 17 residues. Looked up from germline, CDR1 is ENHRY and CDR2 is SYGVKD. Trimming pared 0 bases from V and 1 base from J, leaving 15 bases between. The CDR3 region is CAISESGQGGPQETQYF. DNA of the CDR3: TGTGCCATCAGTGAGTCGGGTCAAGGGGGGCCCCAAGAGACCCAGTACTTC.

This clonotype was found a few times. The V and J genes are TRBV27 and TRBJ1-2, with 9 bases identical to TRBD1. The CDR3 is 15 residues long. V lost 4 bases to trimming and J lost 4 bases; unmatched junction nucleotides: 7. CDR1 and CDR2 from the germline V gene are MNHEY and SMNVEV (reference sequence). CDR3 region: CASSSAGTGLYGYTF. CDR3 DNA sequence: TGTGCCAGCAGTTCCGCCGGGACAGGGCTCTATGGCTACACCTTC.

This rearrangement joins TRBV7-3 to TRBJ1-1; no definite D call. Trimming took 5 bases from V and 3 from J, leaving 10 bases between them. CDR3 length: 13 amino acids. The germline V gene encodes CDR1 SGHTA and CDR2 FQGTGA. The CDR3 protein is CASSPGPYTEAFF. In DNA, the CDR3 is TGTGCCAGCAGCCCAGGACCTTACACTGAAGCTTTCTTT.